Each of the 31 T cell receptor beta chains below was sequenced from the same sample in a study of breast tumors, draining lymph nodes, adjacent tissues. TCRdb re-analysed the multiplex PCR reads in MiXCR, keeping a single row per CDR3 protein. The table includes about 270,000 distinct CDR3 sequences, 30% detected once. Axillary draining lymph nodes of breast cancer patients supplied the node samples. Sequences were obtained from axillary lymph node tissue. All receptors come from a female donor with breast cancer. Some clones in this sample may be carry-over from other donors' samples.

Of note for this clonotype: A read error may account for a junction end that differs from germline. The chain employs TRBV6-1 and TRBJ1-5, with D hard to call. CDR3 length equals 14 residues. Germline assignment: CDR1 MNHNS and CDR2 SASEGT. CDR3 region: CASRAGGFNEPQHF. CDR3 bases: TGTGCCAGCAGGGCGGGAGGGTTCAATGAGCCCCAGCATTTT.

This clonotype came up many times. The J gene is TRBJ2-1, the V gene TRBV24-1; 13 bases align to TRBD2. Losses at the gene ends were 7 bases for V and 4 bases for J; bases not matched to a gene: 9. The CDR3 is 17 residues long. In germline, CDR1 is KGHDR, CDR2 SFDVKD. CDR3 amino acids: CATSTSGRAEEYNEQFF. The CDR3 nucleotides read TGTGCCACCAGCACTAGCGGGAGGGCCGAGGAGTACAATGAGCAGTTCTTC.

For this clonotype: A read error may explain this, as a much larger clone is one base away. The chain combines TRBV10-1 with TRBJ1-3; D ambiguous. CDR3 length: 14 amino acids. Germline V CDR1 and CDR2: WNHNN, SYGVQD (reference sequence). This CDR3 reads CASSSADSGNTMYF. The DNA of the CDR3 is TGCGCCAGCAGTTCGGCCGACTCTGGAAACACCATGTATTTT.

Many counts were recorded for this clonotype. CDR3 in amino acids: CASSLDAGQGANYGYTF. In DNA, the CDR3 is TGTGCCAGCAGCTTGGATGCCGGACAGGGCGCTAACTATGGCTACACCTTC. The chain links TRBV5-4 to TRBJ1-2; 8 bases are shared with TRBD1. The CDR3 totals 17 residues. Trimming cost V 0 bases and J 0 bases; bases outside gene matches: 7. Germline V CDR1 and CDR2: SGHNT, YYREEE (reference sequence).

This clonotype was seen ten or more times. This rearrangement joins TRBV30 to TRBJ2-2; D is ambiguous. The CDR3 sequence is 13 residues long. Trimming left V 3 bases short and J 8 bases short, with 13 bases between. The germline gives CDR1 GTSNPN, CDR2 SVGIG (reference sequence). This CDR3 is CAWRSRNRGELFF. The CDR3 nucleotides read TGTGCCTGGAGGTCCCGCAACCGAGGGGAGCTGTTTTTT.

The table lists this clonotype with many counts. The chain is built from TRBV11-2 and TRBJ2-7, with 8 bases aligning to TRBD2. The CDR3 has 15 amino acids. J gave up 3 bases and V 2 bases, and 6 bases lay outside the gene matches. Germline-derived CDR1 and CDR2 are SGHAT and FQNNGV. CDR3 sequence: CASSLRSLAGYEQYF. CDR3 sequence (DNA): TGTGCCAGCAGCTTAAGGTCGCTAGCGGGCTACGAGCAGTACTTC. The complete variable domain, with remaining parts taken from reference TRBV11-2 and TRBJ2-7, reads EAGVAQSPRYKIIEKRQSVAFWCNPISGHATLYWYQQILGQGPKLLIQFQNNGVVDDSQLPKDRFSAERLKGVDSTLKIQPAKLEDSAVYLCASSLRSLAGYEQYFGPGTRLTVT.

This clonotype was recorded many times. This CDR3 reads CATSSQSGGVNEQFF. CDR3 DNA sequence: TGTGCCACCAGCAGCCAAAGCGGGGGGGTCAATGAGCAGTTCTTC. J is TRBJ2-1 and V is TRBV15, with 10 bases identical to TRBD2. The CDR3 has 15 residues. CDR1 is LNHNV, CDR2 YYDKDF, per germline (reference sequence). After removal of 3 bases from V and 6 bases from J, the junction contained 5 bases not matched to a gene.

Concerning this clonotype itself: Just one base apart from a much larger clone, this may be a read error. This chain links TRBV19 with TRBJ1-2; 8 bases agree with TRBD1. Germline CDR1 reads LNHDA; CDR2 reads SQIVND (reference sequence). V shed 3 bases and J 9 bases; nucleotides not matched to a gene: 9. There are 14 residues in the CDR3. CDR3 residues: CASSMEQGARSYTF. The CDR3, as DNA: TGTGCCAGTAGTATGGAGCAGGGGGCGCGGAGCTACACCTTC.

A note on this clonotype: A read error may be the cause here, since a much bigger clone is one base away. The chain couples TRBV14 to TRBJ2-1, with unresolved D. CDR3 length equals 13 residues. V dropped 8 bases and J dropped 13 bases, with 21 bases sitting between them. Germline V CDR1 and CDR2: SGHDN, FVKESK. Here the CDR3 reads CASGPSARASQFF. CDR3 nucleotide sequence: TGTGCCAGCGGCCCAAGTGCACGGGCCTCCCAGTTCTTC. Full variable domain (remainder filled in from reference TRBV14 and TRBJ2-1): EAGVTQFPSHSVIEKGQTVTLRCDPISGHDNLYWYRRVMGKEIKFLLHFVKESKQDESGMPNNRFLAERTGGTYSTLKVQPAELEDSGVYFCASGPSARASQFFGPGTRLTVL.

A remark on this clonotype: The DNA is left out, because the CDR3 cannot be placed on it with certainty; the CDR3 is given as TCRdb lists it. The chain combines TRBV20-1 with TRBJ1-4. The CDR3 region is 24 residues in length, termini included. Germline assignment: CDR1 DFQATT and CDR2 SNEGSKA (reference sequence). This chain's CDR3 is CSATGTRDSHEQFFGPGDNEKLFF.

As regards this clonotype: A read error may be the cause here, since a much bigger clone is one base away. The V call is TRBV11-1, the J call TRBJ1-2; TRBD1 aligns across 8 bases. This CDR3 is built from 15 residues. Per germline, CDR1 SGHAT and CDR2 FQDESV (reference sequence). CDR3 amino acids: CASSLSRTGNYDYTF. The CDR3 region has the DNA TGTGCCAGCAGCCTAAGCAGGACAGGGAACTATGACTACACCTTC.

This rearrangement joins TRBV7-9 to TRBJ1-1; D is undetermined. The CDR3 is 16 residues long. Trimming took off 1 base at V and 3 bases at J, with 15 bases between the two ends. Germline CDR1 reads SEHNR; CDR2 reads FQNEAQ (reference sequence). The CDR3 protein is CASSLVRQEIYTEAFF. The CDR3 region has the DNA TGTGCCAGCAGCTTAGTGAGACAAGAAATTTACACTGAAGCTTTCTTT.

This chain connects TRBV12-5 to TRBJ2-1, with 7 bases lining up with TRBD2. The V and J ends lost 6 bases and 7 bases, in that order; junction bases with no gene match: 6. Germline V gene data show CDR1 as LGHNT and CDR2 as FRNRAP. This CDR3 contains 13 residues. The CDR3 sequence is CASGHGTNNEQFF. CDR3 nucleotides: TGTGCTAGTGGCCACGGGACTAATAATGAGCAGTTCTTC.

The table lists this clonotype with many counts. The chain is built from TRBV9 and TRBJ1-2; D might be TRBD1 (5 bases). The germline V and J ends were trimmed by 7 bases and 2 bases, with 9 bases remaining between them. This CDR3 comprises 12 residues. In germline, CDR1 is SGDLS, CDR2 YYNGEE. In DNA, the CDR3 is TGTGCCAGCGGGGGGAAGAACTATGGCTACACCTTC. Residues: CASGGKNYGYTF. The variable domain in full, with the rest retrieved from reference TRBV9 and TRBJ1-2, is DSGVTQTPKHLITATGQRVTLRCSPRSGDLSVYWYQQSLDQGLQFLIQYYNGEERAKGNILERFSAQQFPDLHSELNLSSLELGDSALYFCASGGKNYGYTFGSGTRLTVV.

The J gene is TRBJ2-3, the V gene TRBV10-3; no definite D call. CDR1 is ENHRY, CDR2 SYGVKD, per germline. This CDR3 spans 13 amino acids. Trimming stripped 3 bases from V and 0 bases from J, with 4 bases between. The CDR3 DNA reads TGTGCCATCAGTGATGGGAGCACAGATACGCAGTATTTT. This sequence encodes CAISDGSTDTQYF.

This sequence joins TRBV20-1 and TRBJ2-3, with 8 bases fitting TRBD2. CDR3 length equals 16 residues. V was pared by 6 bases and J by 0 bases, with 11 bases of the junction left unmatched. The germline gives CDR1 DFQATT, CDR2 SNEGSKA (reference sequence). The CDR3 is CSAVTLAGHSTDTQYF. The DNA of the CDR3 is TGCAGTGCGGTTACCCTAGCGGGCCATAGCACAGATACGCAGTATTTT.

This clonotype was counted ten times or more. J is TRBJ1-2 and V is TRBV4-3; D call uncertain. CDR1 and CDR2 (germline): LGHNA, YSLEER. The CDR3 is 16 amino acids. Trimming removed 1 base from V and 4 bases from J, with 16 bases in between. The CDR3 is CASSQVARIFAYGYTF. CDR3 DNA sequence: TGCGCCAGCAGCCAAGTTGCCAGAATTTTTGCCTATGGCTACACCTTC.

This chain links TRBV5-5 with TRBJ2-1; 9 nucleotides match TRBD2. CDR1 and CDR2 from the germline V gene are SGHKS and YYEKEE (reference sequence). There are 21 residues in the CDR3. Trimming removed 0 bases from V and 0 bases from J; junction bases left unmatched: 16. CDR3 protein: CASSLGGGRGVDASSYNEQFF. In nucleotides, the CDR3 is TGTGCCAGCAGCTTGGGGGGCGGGAGGGGTGTGGACGCGAGCTCCTACAATGAGCAGTTCTTC.

Ten or more counts support this clonotype. V gene TRBV20-1 combines with J gene TRBJ2-7, with TRBD2 matching over 10 bases. This CDR3 has 16 residues. Germline V lookup: CDR1 DFQATT, CDR2 SNEGSKA (reference sequence). Germline trimming cut 0 bases from V and 1 base from J; bases unmatched to any gene: 6. CDR3: CSARDPRTSGSYEQYF. CDR3 coding DNA: TGCAGTGCTAGAGATCCCCGGACTAGCGGTTCCTACGAGCAGTACTTC.

This clonotype was recorded at least ten times. CDR3 sequence reads: CASSILAGGYNEQFF. As DNA, the CDR3 is TGTGCCAGCAGCATACTAGCGGGAGGATACAATGAGCAGTTCTTC. The gene calls are TRBV7-9 and TRBJ2-1; 12 nucleotides agree with TRBD2. The CDR3 length is 15 residues. Unmatched junction bases numbered 3, after V lost 5 bases and J lost 4 bases. Looked up from germline, CDR1 is SEHNR and CDR2 is FQNEAQ (reference sequence). The full variable domain, completed using reference TRBV7-9 and TRBJ2-1, is DTGVSQNPRHKITKRGQNVTFRCDPISEHNRLYWYRQTLGQGPEFLTYFQNEAQLEKSRLLSDRFSAERPKGSFSTLEIQRTEQGDSAMYLCASSILAGGYNEQFFGPGTRLTVL.

This clonotype was observed at least ten times. The genes are TRBV12-3 or TRBV12-4 and TRBJ2-1; D unclear. The CDR3 length is 12 residues. V lost 1 base and J 10 bases, leaving 8 bases between the germline ends. The CDR3 region is CASSLGPHEQFF. CDR3 nucleotide sequence: TGTGCCAGCAGTTTAGGACCACACGAGCAGTTCTTC.

This clonotype was counted at least ten times. The J gene is TRBJ2-5, the V gene TRBV7-8; 7 nucleotides agree with TRBD1. The length of the CDR3 is 13 residues. The germline CDR1 and CDR2 sequences are SGHVS and FQNEAQ. The trim removed 5 bases at V and 6 bases at J, leaving 6 bases unmatched. CDR3 region: CASSQGQRQTQYF. CDR3 sequence (DNA): TGTGCCAGCAGCCAGGGACAGAGGCAGACCCAGTACTTC.

This clonotype was seen ten or more times. The junction departs from the called germline gene at one end, perhaps through a read error. The rearrangement uses TRBV11-3 and TRBJ2-2; D gene ambiguous. Germline-derived CDR1 and CDR2 are SGHNT and YENEEA. The CDR3 is 14 amino acids. The CDR3, as DNA: TGTGCCAGCAGCTTAGTCGTGAACGCCGGGGAGCTGTTTTTT. Amino acids: CASSLVVNAGELFF.

To note about this clonotype: The junction differs from germline at one of its ends, possibly a read error. This chain links TRBV7-2 with TRBJ2-5; TRBD1 is a possible D gene (7 bases). Germline assignment: CDR1 SGHTA and CDR2 FQGNSA. This CDR3 contains 14 residues. As DNA, the CDR3 is TGTGTCAGCAGCTTAGCCCAGGGGGAGGAGACCCGGTACTTC. Translation: CVSSLAQGEETRYF.

In this sample, this clonotype turned up many times. This chain connects TRBV20-1 to TRBJ2-3; D perhaps matches TRBD1 (5 bases). This CDR3 has 14 residues. From germline, CDR1 is DFQATT and CDR2 SNEGSKA (reference sequence). V was pared by 3 bases and J by 7 bases, with 17 bases between. CDR3 nucleotide sequence: TGCAGTGCTAGCACTACAGGTGGGGCGTATACGCAGTATTTT. Translating gives CSASTTGGAYTQYF.

This clonotype appeared many times. The chain couples TRBV5-1 to TRBJ2-2; the match to TRBD1 covers 8 bases. J lost 7 bases, V lost 5 bases, and 13 bases had no gene match. The CDR3 runs to 16 residues. The V gene's germline CDR1 is SGHRS and CDR2 YFSETQ. CDR3 sequence: CASRTRDRTPSGELFF. As DNA, the CDR3 is TGCGCCAGCAGAACCCGGGACAGGACGCCCAGCGGGGAGCTGTTTTTT.

Note on this clonotype: This may arise from a read error, as a much more abundant clone is one base away. The chain recombines TRBV11-2 with TRBJ2-2, with D possibly being TRBD1 (6 bases). Trimming removed 3 bases at V and 4 bases at J, with 12 bases between. Germline CDR1 reads SGHAT; CDR2 reads FQNNGV. The CDR3 extends over 15 amino acids. In nucleotides, the CDR3 is TGTGCCAGCAGCTTGGGGGCACTTCCCACCGGGGAGCTGTTTTTT. Its protein product is CASSLGALPTGELFF. Based on the CDR3 plus reference TRBV11-2 and TRBJ2-2, the full variable domain is EAGVAQSPRYKIIEKRQSVAFWCNPISGHATLYWYQQILGQGPKLLIQFQNNGVVDDSQLPKDRFSAERLKGVDSTLKIQPAKLEDSAVYLCASSLGALPTGELFFGEGSRLTVL.

With respect to this clonotype: A much bigger clone sits one base away, suggesting this may be a read error. Without the conserved terminal phenylalanine or tryptophan, this CDR3 likely stems from a read error. This chain connects TRBV7-9 to TRBJ2-7; D might be TRBD1 or TRBD2, each matching 5 bases. The CDR3 is 16 residues long. V was trimmed by 5 bases and J by 5 bases, leaving 22 bases between them. The germline gives CDR1 SEHNR, CDR2 FQNEAQ (reference sequence). The DNA for the CDR3 is TGTGCCAGCAGCCAAGAGGTTTTGAGGGGTTGGGACGAGCAGTACCTC. As protein: CASSQEVLRGWDEQYL.

This clonotype was counted between two and nine times. The V gene is TRBV18, the J gene TRBJ1-4; D unresolved. Germline V lookup: CDR1 KGHSH, CDR2 LQKENI. V lost 0 bases to trimming and J lost 8 bases, with 7 bases between them. The CDR3 is 13 amino acids. CDR3 amino acids: CASSPPKGEKLFF. For the CDR3, the DNA is TGTGCCAGCTCACCACCGAAGGGAGAAAAACTGTTTTTT.

This clonotype showed up many times. The chain is built from TRBV6-5 and TRBJ2-3; 12 bases are a match to TRBD2. From germline, CDR1 is MNHEY and CDR2 SVGAGI. The CDR3 contains 15 residues. Germline trimming cut 2 bases from V and 5 bases from J; bases unmatched to any gene: 2. For the CDR3, the DNA is TGTGCCAGCAGTTACCGGGGACTAGCGGGAGATACGCAGTATTTT. It specifies CASSYRGLAGDTQYF.

This sequence joins TRBV7-2 and TRBJ2-3; TRBD1 or TRBD2 may be the D gene (6 bases each). With 1 base removed from V and 1 base from J, the gap between germline ends came to 15 bases. From germline, CDR1 is SGHTA and CDR2 FQGNSA. The CDR3 sequence is 17 residues long. The CDR3 reads CASSLGVGGGGTDTQYF. The CDR3 coding sequence is TGTGCCAGCAGCTTAGGGGTTGGGGGCGGGGGCACAGATACGCAGTATTTT.